This T cell receptor beta chain was recorded in a study of early stage breast cancer tumors. Study-wide context: Samples were sequenced at roughly 10-fold average coverage.

Study-wide points: Tumors had roughly 2.3-fold higher T cell density and higher clonality than adjacent normal breast tissue.

Some clones are missing from TCRdb's copy, which holds only in-frame ones; the method was immunoSEQ multiplex PCR. The profile shows 45,000 to 65,000 clones, 78% of them singletons. This clone was counted only a few times. Its antigen remains unidentified. Material for sequencing was blood. This clonotype was obtained from a person aged 40 to 49 with breast cancer.

CDR3 sequence reads: CASSEGLAGYTGELFF. CDR3 bases: TGTGCCAGCAGCGAGGGACTAGCGGGATACACCGGGGAGCTGTTTTTT. The chain carries TRBV9 and TRBJ2-2; 13 nucleotides align to TRBD2. This CDR3 comprises 16 residues. After removal of 3 bases from V and 3 bases from J, the junction contained 2 bases not matched to a gene. Germline V CDR1 and CDR2: SGDLS, YYNGEE.